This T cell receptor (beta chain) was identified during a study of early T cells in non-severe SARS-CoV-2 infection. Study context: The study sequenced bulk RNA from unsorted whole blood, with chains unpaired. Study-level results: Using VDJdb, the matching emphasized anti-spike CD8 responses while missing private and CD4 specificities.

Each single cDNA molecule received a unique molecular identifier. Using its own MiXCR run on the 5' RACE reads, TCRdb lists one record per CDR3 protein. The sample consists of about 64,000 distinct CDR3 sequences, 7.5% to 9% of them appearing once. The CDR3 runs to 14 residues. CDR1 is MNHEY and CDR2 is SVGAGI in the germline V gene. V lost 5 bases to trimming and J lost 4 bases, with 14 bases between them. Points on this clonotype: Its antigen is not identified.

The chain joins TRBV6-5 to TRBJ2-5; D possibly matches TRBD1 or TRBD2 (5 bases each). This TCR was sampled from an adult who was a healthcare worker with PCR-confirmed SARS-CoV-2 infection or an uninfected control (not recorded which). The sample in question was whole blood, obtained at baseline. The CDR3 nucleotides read TGTGCCAGCAGTCGGGGACGGCAGCGAGAGACCCAGTACTTC. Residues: CASSRGRQRETQYF.